These 22 T cell receptor beta chains were sequenced from one sample in a study of T-cell reconstitution after alpha-beta-depleted transplantation in children. A TCRbeta library incorporating unique molecular identifiers was prepared. MiXCR, applied by TCRdb to the PCR reads, yields one record per CDR3 protein. The table lists 750,000 to 950,000 distinct CDR3 sequences, approximately 15% of them singletons. The material sequenced was PBMCs, mostly from graft donor cells, taken 360 days after TCRalphabeta/CD19-depleted stem cell transplant. These receptors were obtained from a male patient under 18 who had a stem cell transplant for acute lymphoblastic leukemia, so the T cells may come from the graft donor.

This clonotype was counted a few times. V is TRBV7-8 and J is TRBJ2-3; 8 bases align to TRBD2. V trimming: 4 bases; J trimming: 9 bases; junction bases outside the gene matches: 6. The CDR3 has 13 residues. CDR1 and CDR2 from the germline V gene are SGHVS and FQNEAQ. The CDR3 DNA sequence: TGTGCCAGCAGCTCCCTTAGCGGGACAACGCAGTATTTT. It specifies CASSSLSGTTQYF.

This clonotype was seen many times. The gene calls are TRBV12-3 or TRBV12-4 and TRBJ2-7; D call uncertain. The CDR3 has 13 residues. The ends were cut back, 1 base at V and 7 bases at J, with 11 bases in the middle. Here the CDR3 DNA reads TGTGCCAGCAGTTTAGATTCGCGAGGAGAGCAGTACTTC. Its protein product is CASSLDSRGEQYF.

This clonotype was counted a few times. This chain links TRBV27 with TRBJ1-4; 7 positions match TRBD1. The trim removed 4 bases at V and 8 bases at J, leaving 4 bases unmatched. This CDR3 is built from 13 residues. Germline CDR1 is MNHEY and CDR2 is SMNVEV (reference sequence). CDR3 in amino acids: CASSWDSGEKLFF. DNA for the CDR3: TGTGCCAGCAGTTGGGACAGTGGCGAAAAACTGTTTTTT.

This clonotype was seen a handful of times. The chain joins TRBV27 to TRBJ2-3; the D gene is possibly TRBD2 (6 bases). CDR1 and CDR2 from the germline V gene are MNHEY and SMNVEV (reference sequence). Trimming took off 0 bases at V and 2 bases at J, with 12 bases between the two ends. The length of the CDR3 is 16 residues. The chain's CDR3 is CASSLSGGRHTDTQYF. The DNA for the CDR3 is TGTGCCAGCAGTTTATCCGGGGGACGGCACACAGATACGCAGTATTTT.

The genes are TRBV20-1 and TRBJ2-6; D might be TRBD1 (6 bases). With 5 bases removed from V and 3 bases from J, the gap between germline ends came to 11 bases. Germline values: CDR1 DFQATT, CDR2 SNEGSKA (reference sequence). This CDR3 spans 14 amino acids. In DNA form, the CDR3 reads TGCAGTGCTTCCACAGGGATTGGGGCCAACGTCCTGACTTTC. The encoded protein is CSASTGIGANVLTF.

The V gene is TRBV10-3, the J gene TRBJ2-7; 7 nucleotides match TRBD2. The junction had 6 bases not matched to a gene; V was cut back by 4 bases and J by 3 bases. Looked up from germline, CDR1 is ENHRY and CDR2 is SYGVKD. The CDR3 contains 14 residues. This CDR3 is CAISVGLPFYEQYF. The CDR3 nucleotides are TGTGCCATCAGTGTGGGACTACCCTTCTACGAGCAGTACTTC.

The table lists this clonotype with a few counts. CDR3 bases: TGTGCCAGCAGCCTAGCGGGCCAATTCGTCAATGAGCAGTTCTTC. Translated, it gives CASSLAGQFVNEQFF. V gene TRBV12-3 or TRBV12-4 combines with J gene TRBJ2-1; 8 positions match TRBD2. The CDR3 has 15 residues. V trimming: 6 bases; J trimming: 6 bases; junction bases outside the gene matches: 10.

This clonotype was counted ten times or more. V gene TRBV5-1 combines with J gene TRBJ2-7, with D possibly called TRBD1 or TRBD2 (5 bases each). CDR3 length: 11 amino acids. Trimming left V 3 bases short and J 6 bases short, with 7 bases between. Germline loops: CDR1 SGHRS, CDR2 YFSETQ. CDR3 nucleotides: TGCGCCAGCAGCTGGGGACCCGAGCAGTACTTC. The encoded protein is CASSWGPEQYF.

This clonotype was counted ten times or more. This chain uses TRBV7-2 with TRBJ2-3, with TRBD1 matching 7 bases. The CDR3 spans 17 residues. Losses at the gene ends were 6 bases for V and 4 bases for J; bases not matched to a gene: 16. CDR1 is SGHTA, CDR2 FQGNSA, per germline. CDR3 in amino acids: CASSIARLAGGADTQYF. In DNA, the CDR3 is TGTGCCAGCAGTATAGCAAGGCTAGCAGGGGGAGCAGATACGCAGTATTTT.

The CDR3 DNA sequence: TGTGCCAGCAGCGTAGTGAGCGGGGCCTACAATGAGCAGTTCTTC. It translates to CASSVVSGAYNEQFF. This rearrangement joins TRBV9 to TRBJ2-1; TRBD2 matches 7 bases. The V segment lost 0 bases and the J segment 2 bases; nucleotides outside the gene matches: 2. This CDR3 region has 15 residues. Germline loops: CDR1 SGDLS, CDR2 YYNGEE. Complete variable domain (other parts from reference TRBV9 and TRBJ2-1): DSGVTQTPKHLITATGQRVTLRCSPRSGDLSVYWYQQSLDQGLQFLIQYYNGEERAKGNILERFSAQQFPDLHSELNLSSLELGDSALYFCASSVVSGAYNEQFFGPGTRLTVL.

This clonotype was observed a few times. In DNA, the CDR3 is TGCAGTGCTACCAAGGGAGGGAGCTCCTACGAGCAGTACTTC. Translating gives CSATKGGSSYEQYF. J is TRBJ2-7 and V is TRBV20-1; 7 bases are a match to TRBD2. The CDR3 spans 14 residues. CDR1 DFQATT and CDR2 SNEGSKA come from the germline V gene (reference sequence). With V trimmed by 4 bases and J by 0 bases, 6 bases remained unmatched.

This chain links TRBV15 with TRBJ2-1, with D maybe TRBD2 (7 bases). This CDR3 has 20 amino acids. Looked up from germline, CDR1 is LNHNV and CDR2 is YYDKDF (reference sequence). V was cut by 0 bases and J by 4 bases, with 25 bases left in between. CDR3 in DNA: TGTGCCACCAGCAGAGATCGAGTATTGGGGAGGCGGGGGCCTTACAATGAGCAGTTCTTC. Residues: CATSRDRVLGRRGPYNEQFF.

The chain has TRBV27 and TRBJ1-1; D remains ambiguous. The CDR3 covers 15 residues. Germline V gene data show CDR1 as MNHEY and CDR2 as SMNVEV (reference sequence). V dropped 2 bases and J dropped 5 bases, with 15 bases sitting between them. CDR3 sequence (DNA): TGTGCCAGCAGTTTAGAAAGGTCCGGGAGTACTGAAGCTTTCTTT. It is translated as CASSLERSGSTEAFF.

The chain carries TRBV12-3 or TRBV12-4 and TRBJ1-1, with 9 positions matching TRBD1. V gave up 11 bases and J gave up 4 bases; unmatched junction bases: 11. The CDR3 has 14 residues. CDR3: CAFSFGTGSTEAFF. In nucleotides, the CDR3 is TGTGCCTTCAGTTTCGGGACAGGGAGCACTGAAGCTTTCTTT.

This clonotype was seen only a few times. V gene TRBV7-9 combines with J gene TRBJ2-5, with 10 bases lining up with TRBD2. Germline loops: CDR1 SEHNR, CDR2 FQNEAQ (reference sequence). The CDR3 sequence is 16 residues long. The V and J ends lost 1 base and 4 bases, in that order; junction bases with no gene match: 6. DNA of the CDR3: TGTGCCAGCAGCTTAGGGGCTAGCGGGAGAATAGAGACCCAGTACTTC. This encodes CASSLGASGRIETQYF.

The rearrangement joins TRBV18 to TRBJ1-3, with 7 nucleotides matching TRBD1. CDR1 and CDR2 from the germline V gene are KGHSH and LQKENI. V was clipped by 5 bases and J by 2 bases; unmatched bases: 6. This CDR3 has 15 residues. CDR3 in DNA: TGTGCCAGCTCAGCCGGGACAGACCCTGGAAACACCATATATTTT. Amino acids: CASSAGTDPGNTIYF.

This clonotype was seen a handful of times. The chain has TRBV5-1 and TRBJ2-3; D remains ambiguous. V was cut by 8 bases and J by 6 bases, with 10 bases left in between. Germline loops: CDR1 SGHRS, CDR2 YFSETQ. The CDR3 has 11 residues. CDR3 in DNA: TGCGCCAGTTCTACAGCCGATACGCAGTATTTT. It specifies CASSTADTQYF.

This clonotype came up a few times. This rearrangement joins TRBV11-2 to TRBJ2-7; the match to TRBD2 covers 8 bases. Trimming at V came to 3 bases and at J to 7 bases, leaving 5 bases not matched to a gene. This CDR3 has 13 amino acids. Looked up from germline, CDR1 is SGHAT and CDR2 is FQNNGV. The CDR3 DNA follows: TGTGCCAGCAGCTTCGCCCGACTAGCGGAGCAGTACTTC. Amino acids: CASSFARLAEQYF.

The chain joins TRBV7-9 to TRBJ2-5, with 11 bases identical to TRBD2. The length of the CDR3 is 16 residues. Germline V gene sequence: CDR1 SEHNR, CDR2 FQNEAQ (reference sequence). V was pared by 1 base and J by 5 bases, with 6 bases of the junction left unmatched. The CDR3 bases are TGTGCCAGCAGCTTAGGTTCCCGGACTAGCGGGGAGACCCAGTACTTC. Encoded protein: CASSLGSRTSGETQYF.

This rearrangement joins TRBV3-1 to TRBJ1-1, with D tentatively TRBD1 (5 bases). The CDR3 has 13 residues. V was pared by 1 base and J by 6 bases, with 9 bases between. Germline V gene data show CDR1 as LGHDT and CDR2 as YNNKEL (reference sequence). CDR3 sequence (DNA): TGTGCCAGCAGCCAAGTGGGGGGGTCTGAAGCTTTCTTT. Translation: CASSQVGGSEAFF.

V usage is TRBV20-1 and J usage is TRBJ2-3; 9 bases line up with TRBD2. This CDR3 has 14 amino acids. CDR1 and CDR2 from the germline V gene are DFQATT and SNEGSKA (reference sequence). The V gene end was trimmed by 5 bases and the J gene end by 3 bases; junction bases not matched to a gene: 6. CDR3 protein: CSAPPTSGTDTQYF. The CDR3 DNA sequence: TGCAGTGCTCCACCGACTAGCGGAACAGATACGCAGTATTTT.

The chain combines TRBV7-9 with TRBJ2-7, with 14 positions matching TRBD2. This CDR3 comprises 16 residues. Per the germline V gene, CDR1 is SEHNR and CDR2 is FQNEAQ (reference sequence). With V trimmed by 5 bases and J by 6 bases, 9 bases remained unmatched. CDR3 coding DNA: TGTGCCAGCAGCGGCGGGACTAGCGGGAGATCGGCCGAGCAGTACTTC. It encodes CASSGGTSGRSAEQYF.